This T cell receptor (beta chain) was captured by sequencing in a study of cytomegalovirus exposure and HLA in healthy donors (TCRdb year 2017). As for the study more broadly: An earlier analysis of about 530 of the donors reported about 300 Gb of sequence data and 95 million to 130 million unique TCR beta sequences obtained from about 179 million T cells. Rather than drawing on any new phenotypic data, the later analysis identified candidate immune exposures from TCR beta sequences and the way those sequences occurred across donors. Among the roughly 410 genotyped donors, roughly 80% belonged to the genetic ancestry cluster associated with self-reported Caucasian donors. Typing coverage differed by locus: A, B, C, DRB1 and DQB1 were typed in about 629-630 donors, DQA1 in approximately 520, DPA1 in around 580, and DPB1 in about 450. A later genetic analysis took genome-wide SNP genotypes for about 60% of the roughly 670 donors and used that subset as a discovery cohort. In an earlier analysis of 500 to 650 of the donors, high-throughput TCR beta sequencing was used to judge whether each TCR beta V gene segment behaved as functional or pseudogenic. Among over 350 genotyped donors of the cohort, an average of about 240,000 unique TCR beta nucleotide sequences were sequenced per donor, roughly 20% of them non-productive. The study profiled the T cell repertoires of hundreds of subjects by immunosequencing and related them to cytomegalovirus serostatus. The study was designed to test whether signatures of past pathogen exposure could be identified by cataloging public T cell receptors. Roughly 290 gigabases of sequencing data and 91 million or so unique TCR sequences made up an early release that covered several hundred HLA-typed donors. HLA typing included class I and class II loci at four-digit resolution. Along with the roughly 710-subject first cohort, a separate validation cohort of over 90 different subjects was used. To predict cytomegalovirus infection status, the study combined high-throughput TCR immunosequencing, statistical association of individual TCRs with disease status, and machine learning. To study patterns of TCR occurrence, a later analysis re-analyzed previously published TCR beta repertoires from under 750 donors and added high-resolution HLA genotyping. Donor age, sex, ethnicity and CMV serostatus were compiled together with the repertoire data. Because of strong linkage in the cohort, 4 to 6 DR-DQ haplotypes were treated as single units for association and clustering. Every repertoire in the discovery cohort had been generated on one and the same sequencing platform.

Overall results and qualifications from the work: A later genetic analysis reported fewer N-insertions in productive TCRs among donors in an Asian-associated ancestry cluster than the roughly 620-donor mean. A later analysis associated roughly 17,000 TCR beta sequences with specific HLA alleles at a false discovery rate of 0.05. Several of the top co-occurrence clusters appeared to be linked to parvovirus B19, influenza, CMV and Epstein-Barr virus, according to a later analysis. Three of the identified cytomegalovirus-associated TCR beta chains were confirmed in vitro to be specific for cytomegalovirus antigens. Some IMGT-functional V segments, including TRBV6-2 and TRBV6-3, could not be distinguished by the 87-base-pair reads and were therefore excluded. A cluster of highly shared sequence variants was judged likely to represent a technical artifact of the sequencing pipeline. Strong co-occurrence of HLA alleles, especially DR and DQ, made assigning TCR associations to individual alleles difficult. Most TCR sequences were seen in very few donors, while some public TCRs were found in many individuals. Because counts were too low, seventeen rarely observed V segments, including chromosome 9 orphons, were excluded from the earlier analysis of 587 of the donors. Only TCR beta chains were sequenced in this cohort, and the absence of alpha or paired-chain data limited detectable features. A later analysis found that TCR association rates varied across HLA loci, with DRB1 alleles showing the most associated TCRs and HLA-C alleles the fewest. In a later analysis, HLA-associated TCR beta chains were found to be more clonally expanded and to have lower generation probabilities than equally common non-associated chains. Cytomegalovirus status was reported to be diagnosed by the classifier with high specificity and sensitivity in both the original and validation cohorts. Because HLA typing was missing for some donors at each locus, association tests included only the typed subset. In a later analysis, most CMV-associated TCR beta chains were found to appear HLA-restricted, with HLA associations seemingly driven largely by CMV exposure. Linkage disequilibrium might explain the correlated functional status among segregating V segments, but an unknown experimental factor could not be excluded. The presence/absence analyses assumed that sequencing depth was roughly uniform across donors, and that assumption may not be true. In an earlier analysis of under 600 of the donors, most TCR beta V segments were observed in productive rearrangements about 90% or about 30% of the time, broadly matching IMGT annotations. Immune exposure information for the cohort was limited to CMV serostatus. V-gene and J-gene trimming of TCR beta chains was associated with a missense DCLRE1C variant in a later genetic analysis, and the association was replicated in an independent cohort. It was suggested by the authors that the approach could potentially be generalized to other disease states and immunological phenotypes. A total of roughly 160 TCR beta chains were listed by the study as associated with cytomegalovirus. A further reported finding was that TCR beta sequences accurately predicted the HLA-A and HLA-B alleles for most subjects in the first cohort.

This clone has a handful of counts. Its target antigen remains unknown. Base quality data are lacking; no much larger clone is found one base away. In total, approximately 610 healthy bone marrow donors made up the cohort. At the time of sampling, every cohort member was nominally healthy, though immune exposures that went unrecorded were likely present. The donor was CMV seronegative and was included in the group of hundreds of seronegative cohort members. Each donor provided a peripheral blood sample, and peripheral blood mononuclear cells were used for TCR beta sequencing. The Qiagen DNeasy Blood Extraction Kit was used to extract genomic DNA from the blood cell samples. Preparation of the library involved the immunoSEQ multiplex PCR assay. For the multiplex PCR, a mixture combining 60 forward primers for TCR Vbeta segments and 13 reverse primers for TCR Jbeta segments was used. Amplification of the CDR3 region of rearranged TCR beta genes was performed with a multiplex PCR assay on genomic DNA. The amplified TCR beta libraries were sequenced on the Illumina HiSeq System as 87-base-pair reads. In the authors' own workflow: Across the 700 or so repertoires, a later analysis counted 60 million to 90 million unique TCR beta chains, approximately 10 million of which were shared by at least two donors. Raw reads were error-corrected and collapsed into unique sequences by a nearest-neighbor algorithm in which closely related sequences were merged to remove PCR and sequencing errors. CDR3 sequences were aligned to IMGT reference sequences to assign V, D and J gene segments. Each retained sequence needed at least a six-nucleotide match to both a V gene segment and a J gene segment. Rearrangements were classified as productive when the CDR3 lacked stop codons and remained in frame with V and J, and all other rearrangements were classified as non-productive. Following IMGT convention, CDR3 was defined as the stretch from the second conserved V-encoded cysteine up to the conserved J-encoded phenylalanine. Sequences without an unambiguous match to a single V gene segment were excluded from the earlier analysis of 500 to 700 of the donors. An earlier analysis of a few hundred of the donors called V segments functional above 56.7% productive rearrangements and segregating when the between-donor standard deviation exceeded 5%. To diagnose cytomegalovirus status from the catalog of TCR beta chain sequences, a statistical classification framework was built. V and J gene assignment, in a later analysis, came from comparing TCR nucleotide sequences with IMGT/GENE-DB human TR gene sequences. Using the TCRdist pipeline, a later analysis assigned CDR3 sequences along with most-parsimonious VDJ recombination scenarios. In a later analysis, each TCR beta chain was defined by its CDR3 amino acid sequence together with its V-gene family, and reads lacking a unique V-gene family were excluded. As a way to deal with suspected cross-contamination and a sequencing artifact, a later analysis dropped 450 to 700 nucleotide sequences that were highly shared and had low generation probability. A later analysis calculated a clonal expansion index for each public chain from normalized within-repertoire ranks of inferred template counts. Generation probabilities in a later analysis came from a VDJ recombination model fitted to out-of-frame rearrangements, and those results were checked against IGoR. In a later analysis, hypergeometric tests were used to score TCR-TCR, TCR-HLA and TCR-CMV co-occurrence, with a repertoire-size bias correction applied to TCR pairs. To estimate false discovery rates, a later analysis permuted the HLA or CMV assignments 20 times. In a later analysis, co-occurring TCRs were grouped using DBSCAN, and TCRdist sequence similarity was added for clustering within HLA-allele-positive subsets. Repertoires with fewer than 30,000 or more than 120,000 public chains, plus five repertoires with anomalous nucleotide sharing, were excluded from co-occurrence clustering. The immuneACCESS repertoire file appears here via TCRdb, limited to in-frame rearrangements. These files lack a portion of the clones; in checked studies, under half of the deficit traces to unresolved V genes, and the cause of the others is not known. The DNA was the basis for D and trimming; V, J and clone size are from that table. For this sample there are around 180,000 clones; around 82% appear just once. The top ten clonotypes cover 0.2% to 0.3% of the sample.

Trimming at the junction amounts to 5 bases on V and 5 bases on J, and the germline ends lie 13 bases apart. The CDR1 and CDR2 encoded by the germline V gene (reference sequence) are SEHNR and FQNEAQ. From the cysteine up to the phenylalanine, the CDR3 has a length of 13 residues. Here the CDR3 DNA is all that survives: 39 bases in frame from base 1. The source is a boy under 18 in good health and CMV-seronegative. The specimen sequenced was PBMCs. The chain uses TRBV7-9 and TRBJ2-7; the D gene is perhaps TRBD2, on 5 matching bases. DNA sequence: TGTGCCAGCAGCCTGTGGGTCGGGAACGAGCAGTACTTC. Translated, this is CASSLWVGNEQYF.